This passage covers 30 T cell receptor beta chains from one sample sequenced in a study of cytomegalovirus exposure and HLA in healthy donors. PCR was performed using 60 Vbeta and 13 Jbeta primers. Assay: immunoSEQ multiplex PCR; the TCRdb copy retains only in-frame clones and omits some. The sample lists 250,000 to 300,000 clones; about 83% were seen once. The source material was PBMCs. These TCRs come from a middle-aged woman in good health and CMV-seropositive.

The chain recombines TRBV4-1 with TRBJ1-1, with D possibly TRBD1 on 5 matching bases. The CDR3 is 15 residues long. CDR1 and CDR2 (germline): MGHRA, YSYEKL. Trimming pared 0 bases from V and 0 bases from J, leaving 8 bases between. The CDR3 DNA is TGCGCCAGCAGCCAAGAAGCCAGGGTGAACACTGAAGCTTTCTTT. Translating it yields CASSQEARVNTEAFF.

V usage is TRBV2 and J usage is TRBJ2-1; 12 bases are shared with TRBD1. The CDR3 spans 16 residues. The trim removed 2 bases at V and 8 bases at J, leaving 7 bases unmatched. Germline lookup yields CDR1 SNHLY and CDR2 FYNNEI. The chain's CDR3 is CASSEMLGQGAHEQFF. Written as DNA, the CDR3 is TGTGCCAGCAGTGAAATGTTGGGACAGGGGGCCCATGAGCAGTTCTTC. Using reference TRBV2 and TRBJ2-1 for the parts outside the CDR3, the full variable domain is EPEVTQTPSHQVTQMGQEVILRCVPISNHLYFYWYRQILGQKVEFLVSFYNNEISEKSEIFDDQFSVERPDGSNFTLKIRSTKLEDSAMYFCASSEMLGQGAHEQFFGPGTRLTVL.

Here the CDR3 DNA reads TGTGCCAGTAGTATAGGTGGGGGCCCGAACACTGAAGCTTTCTTT. Translation: CASSIGGGPNTEAFF. The chain recombines TRBV19 with TRBJ1-1; the D gene is possibly TRBD1 (6 bases). The germline V gene encodes CDR1 LNHDA and CDR2 SQIVND (reference sequence). Trimming took 1 base from V and 1 from J, leaving 10 bases between them. The CDR3 covers 15 residues.

The chain is built from TRBV4-1 and TRBJ1-5; 7 bases are shared with TRBD1. The germline CDR1 and CDR2 sequences are MGHRA and YSYEKL. This CDR3 contains 15 residues. The ends lost 0 bases at V and 5 bases at J; junction bases unmatched: 4. CDR3 nucleotides: TGCGCCAGCAGCCAAGATATAGGGGGCGATCAGCCCCAGCATTTT. This gives the protein CASSQDIGGDQPQHF.

The chain combines TRBV7-9 with TRBJ2-7, with D perhaps TRBD2 (6 bases). Trimming removed 5 bases at V and 3 bases at J, with 14 bases between. Looked up from germline, CDR1 is SEHNR and CDR2 is FQNEAQ (reference sequence). This CDR3 is 14 amino acids long. CDR3 amino acids: CASSPRDSDYEQYF. CDR3 nucleotides: TGTGCCAGCAGCCCGAGGGACTCCGACTACGAGCAGTACTTC.

The chain is built from TRBV9 and TRBJ2-3; D perhaps matches TRBD2 (6 bases). The CDR3 contains 14 residues. Germline V CDR1 and CDR2: SGDLS, YYNGEE. Deletions cut 6 bases from V and 1 base from J, with 12 bases between. CDR3 bases: TGTGCCAGCAACCATCCGGGAGGCACAGATACGCAGTATTTT. It specifies CASNHPGGTDTQYF. Full variable domain (rest looked up from reference TRBV9 and TRBJ2-3): DSGVTQTPKHLITATGQRVTLRCSPRSGDLSVYWYQQSLDQGLQFLIQYYNGEERAKGNILERFSAQQFPDLHSELNLSSLELGDSALYFCASNHPGGTDTQYFGPGTRLTVL.

The CDR3 DNA follows: TGTGCCAGCATGCGTTCAGGGGATGGCTACACCTTC. Amino acids: CASMRSGDGYTF. This rearrangement joins TRBV2 to TRBJ1-2; possibly TRBD1 for D (6 bases). This CDR3 spans 12 amino acids. Germline loops: CDR1 SNHLY, CDR2 FYNNEI. Trimming stripped 7 bases from V and 6 bases from J, with 12 bases between.

V is TRBV6-5 and J is TRBJ2-7, with TRBD2 matching over 8 bases. The germline CDR1 and CDR2 sequences are MNHEY and SVGAGI. The J segment lost 5 bases and the V segment lost 5 bases, leaving 11 bases of the junction unmatched. This CDR3 is built from 15 residues. In DNA, the CDR3 is TGTGCCAGCAGTCCTGGACTAGCCAGGGTCAACGAGCAGTACTTC. Translated, it gives CASSPGLARVNEQYF.

The gene calls are TRBV28 and TRBJ2-1; the match to TRBD1 covers 10 bases. With 6 bases clipped from V and 7 bases from J, the junction kept 6 bases outside the gene matches. Germline V gene lookup returns CDR1 MDHEN and CDR2 SYDVKM. The CDR3 extends over 14 amino acids. The CDR3 coding sequence is TGTGCCAGCAGGGGACAGGGGAAATCGAATGAGCAGTTCTTC. Translation gives CASRGQGKSNEQFF.

The chain couples TRBV25-1 to TRBJ2-5, with D perhaps matching TRBD1 (6 bases). The ends were cut back, 3 bases at V and 5 bases at J, with 13 bases in the middle. In germline, CDR1 is MGHDK, CDR2 SYGVNS. The CDR3 covers 14 residues. The CDR3, as DNA: TGTGCCAGCAGTGACCTTGGACAGCCGGAGACCCAGTACTTC. This gives the protein CASSDLGQPETQYF.

This sequence joins TRBV4-2 and TRBJ2-5, with D possibly being TRBD1 (5 bases). The CDR3 is made up of 14 amino acids. V gave up 0 bases and J gave up 4 bases, with 9 bases separating them. Per germline, CDR1 LGHNA and CDR2 YNFKEQ. This chain's CDR3 is CASSQDRAAETQYF. The CDR3 coding sequence is TGTGCCAGCAGCCAAGACAGGGCAGCAGAGACCCAGTACTTC.

As for this clone: Mismatch with germline at one junction end may stem from a read error. The chain has TRBV5-6 and TRBJ2-4; D not certain. Germline values: CDR1 SGHDT, CDR2 YYEEEE. This CDR3 region has 13 residues. CDR3 region: CASSSAAGPKTDF. CDR3 nucleotide sequence: TGTGCCAGCAGCTCTGCTGCCGGCCCAAAAACAGACTTC.

The chain has TRBV6-1 and TRBJ2-7, with D possibly being TRBD2 (5 bases). Trimming stripped 4 bases from V and 4 bases from J, with 14 bases between. Germline CDR1 is MNHNS and CDR2 is SASEGT. The CDR3 sequence is 14 residues long. CDR3: CASSVGLAEYEQYF. DNA for the CDR3: TGTGCCAGCAGTGTAGGCCTAGCAGAATACGAGCAGTACTTC.

The gene calls are TRBV6-1 and TRBJ1-3; unclear D gene. The germline CDR1 and CDR2 sequences are MNHNS and SASEGT. This CDR3 is 15 amino acids long. V was clipped by 2 bases and J by 0 bases, with 8 bases between them. The DNA of the CDR3 is TGTGCCAGCAGTGAATTTGGGCTCTCTGGAAACACCATATATTTT. Residues: CASSEFGLSGNTIYF.

The V and J genes are TRBV14 and TRBJ2-1; D gene uncertain. CDR3 size: 13 residues. Trimming pared 3 bases from V and 5 bases from J, leaving 8 bases between. CDR1 is SGHDN and CDR2 is FVKESK in the germline V gene. The CDR3 here is CASSHLYDNEQFF. CDR3 DNA: TGTGCCAGCAGCCACCTATATGACAATGAGCAGTTCTTC.

The V and J genes are TRBV16 and TRBJ1-2; 9 bases line up with TRBD1. Germline assignment: CDR1 KGHSY and CDR2 FQNENV. This CDR3 comprises 13 residues. The junction had 5 bases not matched to a gene; V was cut back by 0 bases and J by 12 bases. In nucleotides, the CDR3 is TGTGCCAGCAGCCAATCGGAGACAGGGGGTAACACCTTC. This codes for CASSQSETGGNTF.

About this clone: Relative to the germline gene, one junction end is altered; a read error may explain this. V gene TRBV7-9 combines with J gene TRBJ2-7; D perhaps matches TRBD1 (6 bases). There are 12 residues in the CDR3. Germline V gene data show CDR1 as SEHNR and CDR2 as FQNEAQ (reference sequence). CDR3: CSSSSQEGDPYF. Here the CDR3 DNA reads TGTTCCAGCAGCTCGCAAGAGGGGGATCCGTACTTC.

V and J are TRBV9 and TRBJ2-3, with D perhaps TRBD2 (6 bases). Germline V gives CDR1 SGDLS, CDR2 YYNGEE. This CDR3 comprises 17 residues. Trimming stripped 4 bases from V and 2 bases from J, with 20 bases between. The CDR3 protein is CASSSYPSGTFTDTQYF. Written as DNA, the CDR3 is TGTGCCAGCAGCTCCTACCCCTCCGGGACTTTCACAGATACGCAGTATTTT.

A single count supports this clone. CDR3 in amino acids: CASSLAGTGGSDTQYF. CDR3 nucleotide sequence: TGCGCCAGCAGCTTGGCCGGGACAGGGGGCTCAGATACGCAGTATTTT. The chain employs TRBV5-1 and TRBJ2-3; 12 nucleotides agree with TRBD1. The V gene's germline CDR1 is SGHRS and CDR2 YFSETQ. CDR3 length equals 16 residues. V shed 0 bases, J shed 4 bases, and the junction held 3 bases outside the gene matches.

The J gene is TRBJ1-3, the V gene TRBV7-2; D perhaps matches TRBD1 (6 bases). V lost 1 base and J 6 bases, leaving 13 bases between the germline ends. This CDR3 has 15 residues. Germline CDR1 SGHTA, CDR2 FQGNSA. The DNA for the CDR3 is TGTGCCAGCAGCTTAGGGGGGGGCGGGTTAAACACCATATATTTT. Translated: CASSLGGGGLNTIYF.

The J gene is TRBJ2-1, the V gene TRBV27; possible D gene TRBD2, 6 bases. The CDR3 is 15 amino acids. Trimming removed 6 bases at V and 9 bases at J, with 21 bases between. Germline V gene lookup returns CDR1 MNHEY and CDR2 SMNVEV (reference sequence). Written as DNA, the CDR3 is TGTGCCAGCAGGATAACCGGGACTTCCCACCTTGAGCAGTTCTTC. It yields the protein CASRITGTSHLEQFF.

The rearrangement links TRBV21-1 to TRBJ2-3; no DNA check was done on the table's D call, TRBD2. TRBV21-1 is a documented pseudogene. The CDR3 is 15 amino acids. CDR3 sequence: CASSKWRNLTDTQYF. The CDR3 nucleotides read TGTGCCAGCAGCAAGTGGAGGAATCTCACAGATACGCAGTATTTT.

This chain connects TRBV28 to TRBJ1-3; D remains unclear. Germline loops: CDR1 MDHEN, CDR2 SYDVKM. The ends were cut back, 7 bases at V and 1 base at J, with 11 bases in the middle. The CDR3 runs to 14 residues. The CDR3, as DNA: TGTGCCAGCACCGAGGAGGCTTCTGGAAACACCATATATTTT. It codes for CASTEEASGNTIYF. Filled out from reference TRBV28 and TRBJ1-3, the complete variable domain reads DVKVTQSSRYLVKRTGEKVFLECVQDMDHENMFWYRQDPGLGLRLIYFSYDVKMKEKGDIPEGYSVSREKKERFSLILESASTNQTSMYLCASTEEASGNTIYFGEGSWLTVV.

V is TRBV6-5 and J is TRBJ1-1, with 11 nucleotides matching TRBD1. CDR3 length: 13 residues. Germline V CDR1 and CDR2: MNHEY, SVGAGI. J gave up 11 bases and V 7 bases, and 9 bases lay outside the gene matches. The CDR3 nucleotides are TGTGCCAGCATCCGTCCGGGACAGGGGGATGCTTTCTTT. The encoded protein is CASIRPGQGDAFF.

The chain employs TRBV27 and TRBJ1-4; no firm D call. V gave up 6 bases and J gave up 0 bases, with 8 bases separating them. Per germline, CDR1 MNHEY and CDR2 SMNVEV (reference sequence). The CDR3 length is 14 residues. CDR3 loop: CASRQLTTNEKLFF. In DNA, the CDR3 is TGTGCCAGCAGACAGCTAACAACTAATGAAAAACTGTTTTTT.

Only a few counts were recorded for this clone. The chain has TRBV7-9 and TRBJ2-3; TRBD2 matches 10 bases. Germline CDR1 SEHNR, CDR2 FQNEAQ (reference sequence). The CDR3 contains 16 residues. V trimming: 4 bases; J trimming: 1 base; junction bases outside the gene matches: 5. For the CDR3, the DNA is TGTGCCAGCAGCTCCCGGACTAGCGGAGGCACAGATACGCAGTATTTT. It translates to CASSSRTSGGTDTQYF.

This chain's CDR3 is CASSRKSSSYEQYF. Here the CDR3 DNA reads TGTGCCAGCAGTCGTAAGTCGAGCTCCTACGAGCAGTACTTC. The chain combines TRBV28 with TRBJ2-7; D is uncertain. The CDR3 runs 14 residues. Trimming shortened V by 5 bases and J by 0 bases, and 11 bases separated the two germline ends. Germline V gene lookup returns CDR1 MDHEN and CDR2 SYDVKM.

The rearrangement uses TRBV19 and TRBJ2-2; D is ambiguous. The germline CDR1 and CDR2 sequences are LNHDA and SQIVND (reference sequence). The CDR3 covers 16 residues. Trimming took off 7 bases at V and 4 bases at J, with 19 bases between the two ends. The CDR3 bases are TGTGCCAGTACCACCCGCCTTCTGGTCGGCACCGGGGAGCTGTTTTTT. Protein sequence: CASTTRLLVGTGELFF.

The table lists this clone with a count of one. This chain links TRBV11-3 with TRBJ1-1; the D gene is possibly TRBD1 (6 bases). Germline-derived CDR1 and CDR2 are SGHNT and YENEEA. V was trimmed by 1 base and J by 3 bases, leaving 9 bases between them. CDR3 length: 14 residues. In DNA form, the CDR3 reads TGTGCCAGCAGCTTAGTGGGGGCCCACACTGAAGCTTTCTTT. It translates to CASSLVGAHTEAFF.

The rearrangement uses TRBV11-3 and TRBJ2-1; TRBD2 might be the D (5 bases). CDR1 and CDR2 (germline): SGHNT, YENEEA. Trimming shortened V by 2 bases and J by 10 bases, and 12 bases separated the two germline ends. This CDR3 comprises 13 residues. The CDR3 coding sequence is TGTGCCAGCAGCTTACTAGCAGCAGGCGAGCAGTTCTTC. Residues: CASSLLAAGEQFF.